These 11 T cell receptor beta chains came from one sample sequenced in a study of pediatric ulcerative colitis. TCRdb keeps only in-frame clones here, not all; method: immunoSEQ multiplex PCR. Of tens of thousands of clones in the sample, about 80% were seen once. The sample consisted of blood. These receptors all come from a boy aged 10-17 years with moderate ulcerative colitis.

The V gene is TRBV19, the J gene TRBJ2-7; 10 bases line up with TRBD1. CDR1 and CDR2 from the germline V gene are LNHDA and SQIVND (reference sequence). The CDR3 is 14 residues long. Unmatched junction bases numbered 0, after V lost 1 base and J lost 3 bases. The CDR3 protein is CASSIGDRGYEQYF. The CDR3 DNA reads as TGTGCCAGTAGTATAGGGGACAGGGGCTACGAGCAGTACTTC.

This clone was picked up one time. V gene TRBV5-1 combines with J gene TRBJ2-7; the D is unclear. The CDR3 consists of 11 residues. CDR1 and CDR2 from the germline V gene are SGHRS and YFSETQ. The germline V and J ends were trimmed by 4 bases and 3 bases, with 5 bases remaining between them. CDR3 in amino acids: CASSPLYEQYF. The CDR3 region has the DNA TGCGCCAGCAGCCCCCTCTACGAGCAGTACTTC.

V usage is TRBV5-6 and J usage is TRBJ1-2; a possible D gene is TRBD1 (6 bases). V lost 4 bases and J 4 bases, leaving 14 bases between the germline ends. The CDR3 consists of 14 residues. Germline V gene sequence: CDR1 SGHDT, CDR2 YYEEEE. In DNA, the CDR3 is TGTGCCAGCAGCCTTGATGACAGGTTCTATGGCTACACCTTC. Amino acids: CASSLDDRFYGYTF.

This clone was counted between two and nine times. J is TRBJ1-1 and V is TRBV10-2, with D perhaps matching TRBD1 (6 bases). This CDR3 has 14 amino acids. Germline CDR1 WSHSY, CDR2 SAAADI. Deletions cut 4 bases from V and 4 bases from J, with 13 bases between. The DNA of the CDR3 is TGCGCCAGCAGTGTCCGGGGGGCAATCACTGAAGCTTTCTTT. This codes for CASSVRGAITEAFF.

The chain recombines TRBV5-5 with TRBJ2-6; D possibly matches TRBD1 or TRBD2 (5 bases each). Trimming removed 3 bases from V and 1 base from J, with 11 bases in between. The CDR3 is made up of 16 amino acids. Germline V gives CDR1 SGHKS, CDR2 YYEKEE (reference sequence). The CDR3 nucleotides read TGTGCCAGCAGCTCACGGGGCTCGTCTGGGGCCAACGTCCTGACTTTC. Its protein is CASSSRGSSGANVLTF.

Written as DNA, the CDR3 is TGTGCCAGCAGCTTGGCGCAGTCCTCATATGGCTACACCTTC. Its protein is CASSLAQSSYGYTF. The chain is built from TRBV5-5 and TRBJ1-2; D is unclear. Germline assignment: CDR1 SGHKS and CDR2 YYEKEE (reference sequence). V was clipped by 0 bases and J by 5 bases, with 11 bases between them. CDR3 length equals 14 residues.

The CDR3 spells CASSVGLLPTNEKLFF. CDR3 in DNA: TGTGCCAGCAGCGTAGGGCTCCTTCCAACTAATGAAAAACTGTTTTTT. V gene TRBV9 combines with J gene TRBJ1-4, with D uncertain. The ends were cut back, 0 bases at V and 0 bases at J, with 9 bases in the middle. This CDR3 region has 16 residues. Per germline, CDR1 SGDLS and CDR2 YYNGEE.

The chain is built from TRBV7-2 and TRBJ2-6; 9 bases line up with TRBD2. V lost 4 bases to trimming and J lost 2 bases; unmatched junction nucleotides: 6. This CDR3 has 17 residues. Per germline, CDR1 SGHTA and CDR2 FQGNSA. CDR3 amino acids: CASSWGAGGTGANVLTF. CDR3 coding DNA: TGTGCCAGCAGCTGGGGAGCGGGAGGCACTGGGGCCAACGTCCTGACTTTC. The whole variable domain, filled in from reference TRBV7-2 and TRBJ2-6, reads GAGVSQSPSNKVTEKGKDVELRCDPISGHTALYWYRQSLGQGLEFLIYFQGNSAPDKSGLPSDRFSAERTGGSVSTLTIQRTQQEDSAVYLCASSWGAGGTGANVLTFGAGSRLTVL.

The chain is built from TRBV4-1 and TRBJ2-2; TRBD2 matches 7 bases. This CDR3 has 18 amino acids. V lost 0 bases to trimming and J lost 2 bases; unmatched junction nucleotides: 9. The germline V gene has CDR1 MGHRA and CDR2 YSYEKL. The CDR3 loop reads CASSQEPRLAANTGELFF. CDR3 coding DNA: TGCGCCAGCAGCCAAGAACCCCGACTAGCAGCCAACACCGGGGAGCTGTTTTTT.

The J gene is TRBJ1-1, the V gene TRBV7-3, with 8 bases fitting TRBD1. The CDR3 runs 17 residues. Per germline, CDR1 SGHTA and CDR2 FQGTGA. The V gene end was trimmed by 0 bases and the J gene end by 5 bases; junction bases not matched to a gene: 11. The CDR3 DNA follows: TGTGCCAGCAGCTTAACCCCCGGAAGGACAGGGAAAACTGAAGCTTTCTTT. Translation: CASSLTPGRTGKTEAFF. The whole variable domain, filled in from reference TRBV7-3 and TRBJ1-1, reads GAGVSQTPSNKVTEKGKYVELRCDPISGHTALYWYRQSLGQGPEFLIYFQGTGAADDSGLPNDRFFAVRPEGSVSTLKIQRTERGDSAVYLCASSLTPGRTGKTEAFFGQGTRLTVV.

The CDR3 is CSVEWFTGLADETQYF. The DNA of the CDR3 is TGCAGCGTTGAATGGTTTACGGGACTAGCTGACGAGACCCAGTACTTC. The gene calls are TRBV29-1 and TRBJ2-5, with 9 bases aligning to TRBD2. With V trimmed by 2 bases and J by 5 bases, 12 bases remained unmatched. In germline, CDR1 is SQVTM, CDR2 ANQGSEA. The CDR3 has 16 residues.